This T cell receptor beta chain was retrieved from a study of cytomegalovirus exposure and HLA in healthy donors. Study observations and caveats: The likely explanation for a cluster of highly shared sequence variants was sequencing artifact. According to a later analysis, most TCR beta chains associated with CMV appeared HLA-restricted.

The PCR made use of 60 Vbeta and 13 Jbeta primers. Measured with immunoSEQ multiplex PCR; TCRdb has only the in-frame clones, and not every one. The repertoire consists of about 120,000 clones, with 83% occurring once and the leading ten covering more than 3.5%. The V end lost 6 bases, the J end lost 1 base, and 15 bases lay between the germline ends. Germline-derived CDR1 and CDR2 are LNHDA and SQIVND (reference sequence). The CDR3 extends over 15 amino acids. For this clone: Its antigen remains unidentified.

The chain uses TRBV19 and TRBJ1-1; no reliable D call. This TCR was recovered from a woman aged 40 to 50 in good health and CMV-seropositive. Sequencing used PBMCs. CDR3 coding DNA: TGTGCCAGTAGGCAATTCTGGGCCCAGAACACTGAAGCTTTCTTT. As protein: CASRQFWAQNTEAFF.